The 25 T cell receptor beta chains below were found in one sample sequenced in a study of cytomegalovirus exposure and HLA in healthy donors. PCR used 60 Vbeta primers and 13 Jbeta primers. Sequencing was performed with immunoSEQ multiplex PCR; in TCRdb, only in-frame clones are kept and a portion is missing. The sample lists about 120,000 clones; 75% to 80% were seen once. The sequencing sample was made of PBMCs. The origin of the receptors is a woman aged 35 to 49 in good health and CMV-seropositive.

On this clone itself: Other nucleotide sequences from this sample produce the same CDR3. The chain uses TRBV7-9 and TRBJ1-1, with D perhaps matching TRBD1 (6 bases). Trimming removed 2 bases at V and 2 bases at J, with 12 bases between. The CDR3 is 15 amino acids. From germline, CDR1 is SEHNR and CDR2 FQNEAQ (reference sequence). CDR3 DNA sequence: TGTGCCAGCAGCTTATCGCTACAGGGAAACACTGAAGCTTTCTTT. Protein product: CASSLSLQGNTEAFF.

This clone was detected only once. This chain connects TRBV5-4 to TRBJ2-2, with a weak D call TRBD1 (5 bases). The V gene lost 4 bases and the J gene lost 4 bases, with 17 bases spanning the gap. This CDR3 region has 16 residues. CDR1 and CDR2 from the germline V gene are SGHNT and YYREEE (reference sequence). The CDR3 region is CASSPSQGDATGELFF. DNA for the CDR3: TGTGCCAGCAGCCCGAGCCAGGGTGATGCCACCGGGGAGCTGTTTTTT.

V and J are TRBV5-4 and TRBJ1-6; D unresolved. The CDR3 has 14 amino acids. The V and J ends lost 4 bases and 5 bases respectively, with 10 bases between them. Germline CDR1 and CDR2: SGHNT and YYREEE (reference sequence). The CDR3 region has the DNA TGTGCCAGCAGCCCGGAGGCGAATAATTCACCCCTCCACTTT. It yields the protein CASSPEANNSPLHF.

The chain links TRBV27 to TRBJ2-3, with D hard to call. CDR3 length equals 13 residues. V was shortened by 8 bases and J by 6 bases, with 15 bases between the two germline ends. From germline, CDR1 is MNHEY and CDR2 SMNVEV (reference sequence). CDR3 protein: CASLLSGSDTQYF. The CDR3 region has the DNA TGTGCCAGCCTATTGTCCGGTTCTGATACGCAGTATTTT.

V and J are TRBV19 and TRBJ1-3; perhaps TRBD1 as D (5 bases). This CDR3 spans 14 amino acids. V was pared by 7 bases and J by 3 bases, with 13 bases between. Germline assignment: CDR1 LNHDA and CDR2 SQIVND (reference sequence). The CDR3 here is CASTAGFSGNTIYF. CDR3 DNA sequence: TGTGCCAGTACCGCAGGGTTCAGTGGAAACACCATATATTTT.

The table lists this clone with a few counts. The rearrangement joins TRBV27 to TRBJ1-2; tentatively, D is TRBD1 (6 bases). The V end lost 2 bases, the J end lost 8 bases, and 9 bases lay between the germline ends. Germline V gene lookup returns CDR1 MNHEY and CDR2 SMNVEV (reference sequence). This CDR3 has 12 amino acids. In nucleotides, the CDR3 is TGTGCCAGCAGTTTACCAGGGGCCGGCTACACCTTC. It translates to CASSLPGAGYTF.

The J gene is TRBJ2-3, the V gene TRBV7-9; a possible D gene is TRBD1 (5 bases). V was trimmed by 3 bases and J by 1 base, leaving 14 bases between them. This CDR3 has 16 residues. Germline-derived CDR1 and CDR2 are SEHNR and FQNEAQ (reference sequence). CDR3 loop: CASSFGAVSGTDTQYF. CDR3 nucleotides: TGTGCCAGCAGCTTTGGGGCGGTGAGTGGCACAGATACGCAGTATTTT.

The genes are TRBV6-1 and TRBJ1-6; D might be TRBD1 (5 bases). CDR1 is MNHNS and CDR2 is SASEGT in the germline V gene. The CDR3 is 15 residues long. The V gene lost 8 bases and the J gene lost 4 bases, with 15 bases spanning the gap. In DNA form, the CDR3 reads TGTGCCAGCCTAAGGGGCCCCTTATATAATTCACCCCTCCACTTT. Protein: CASLRGPLYNSPLHF.

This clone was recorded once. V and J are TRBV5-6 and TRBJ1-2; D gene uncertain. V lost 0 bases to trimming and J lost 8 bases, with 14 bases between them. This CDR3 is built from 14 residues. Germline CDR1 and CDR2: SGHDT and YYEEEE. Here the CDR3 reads CASSLAASREGYTF. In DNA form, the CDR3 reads TGTGCCAGCAGCTTGGCCGCGTCTCGGGAAGGCTACACCTTC.

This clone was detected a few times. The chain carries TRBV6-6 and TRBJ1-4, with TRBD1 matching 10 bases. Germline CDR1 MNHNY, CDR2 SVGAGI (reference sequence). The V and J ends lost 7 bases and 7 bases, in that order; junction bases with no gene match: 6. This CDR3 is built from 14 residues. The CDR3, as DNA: TGTGCCAGCATCCAGGACAGGGGGTTTGAAAAACTGTTTTTT. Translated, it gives CASIQDRGFEKLFF.

The CDR3 DNA follows: TGTGCCTGGACTTCAGGACAGGCGCCAGGGGACACCATATATTTT. Translating it yields CAWTSGQAPGDTIYF. The rearrangement joins TRBV30 to TRBJ1-3, with TRBD1 matching over 7 bases. The CDR3 contains 15 residues. The V segment lost 4 bases and the J segment 8 bases; nucleotides outside the gene matches: 14. Germline V gene sequence: CDR1 GTSNPN, CDR2 SVGIG (reference sequence).

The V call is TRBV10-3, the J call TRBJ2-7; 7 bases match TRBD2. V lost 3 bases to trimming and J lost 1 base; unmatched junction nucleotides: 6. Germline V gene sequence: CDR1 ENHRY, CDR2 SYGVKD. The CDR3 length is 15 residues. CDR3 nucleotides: TGTGCCATCAGTGACCGGACTAGATTTTCCTACGAGCAGTACTTC. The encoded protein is CAISDRTRFSYEQYF.

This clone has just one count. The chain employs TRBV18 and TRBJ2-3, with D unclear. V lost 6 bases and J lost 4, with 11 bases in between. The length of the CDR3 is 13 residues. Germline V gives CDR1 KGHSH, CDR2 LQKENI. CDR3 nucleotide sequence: TGTGCCAGCTCGAAGCGACCCCCAGATACGCAGTATTTT. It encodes CASSKRPPDTQYF.

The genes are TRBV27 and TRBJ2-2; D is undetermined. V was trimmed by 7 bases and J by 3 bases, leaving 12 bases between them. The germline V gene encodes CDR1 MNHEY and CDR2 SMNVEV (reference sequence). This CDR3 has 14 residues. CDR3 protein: CASKDISYTGELFF. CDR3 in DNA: TGTGCCAGCAAAGACATCTCTTACACCGGGGAGCTGTTTTTT.

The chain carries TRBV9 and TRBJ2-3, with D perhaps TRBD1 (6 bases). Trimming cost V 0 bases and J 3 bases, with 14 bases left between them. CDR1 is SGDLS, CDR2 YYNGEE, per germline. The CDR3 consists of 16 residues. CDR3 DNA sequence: TGTGCCAGCAGCGTAGCTCGGACAGTTGGTACAGATACGCAGTATTTT. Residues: CASSVARTVGTDTQYF.

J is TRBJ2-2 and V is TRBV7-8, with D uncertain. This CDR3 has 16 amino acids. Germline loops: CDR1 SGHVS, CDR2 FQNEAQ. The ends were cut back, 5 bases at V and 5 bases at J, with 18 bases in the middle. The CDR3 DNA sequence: TGTGCCAGCAGCCAGCTACGACTGGCGACTACCGGGGAGCTGTTTTTT. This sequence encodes CASSQLRLATTGELFF.

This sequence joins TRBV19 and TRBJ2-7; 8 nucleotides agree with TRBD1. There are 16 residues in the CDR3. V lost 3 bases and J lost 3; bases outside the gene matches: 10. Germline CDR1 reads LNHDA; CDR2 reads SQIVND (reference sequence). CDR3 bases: TGTGCCAGTAGTATCTCTCGGACAGGGACGCTCTACGAGCAGTACTTC. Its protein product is CASSISRTGTLYEQYF.

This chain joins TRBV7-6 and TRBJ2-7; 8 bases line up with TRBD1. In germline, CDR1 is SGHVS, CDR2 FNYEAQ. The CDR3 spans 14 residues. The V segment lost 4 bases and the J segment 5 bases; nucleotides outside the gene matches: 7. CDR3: CASSSYGTGDEQYF. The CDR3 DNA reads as TGTGCCAGCAGCTCCTACGGGACAGGAGACGAGCAGTACTTC. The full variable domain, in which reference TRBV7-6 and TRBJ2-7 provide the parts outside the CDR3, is GAGVSQSPRYKVTKRGQDVALRCDPISGHVSLYWYRQALGQGPEFLTYFNYEAQQDKSGLPNDRFSAERPEGSISTLTIQRTEQRDSAMYRCASSSYGTGDEQYFGPGTRLTVT.

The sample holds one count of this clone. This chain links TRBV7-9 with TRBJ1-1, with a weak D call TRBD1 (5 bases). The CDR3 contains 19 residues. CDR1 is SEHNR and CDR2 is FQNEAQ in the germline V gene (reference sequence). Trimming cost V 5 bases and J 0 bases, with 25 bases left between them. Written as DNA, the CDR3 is TGTGCCAGCAGCGGCAGGGTCGCCAGAGGTATATTGATGAACACTGAAGCTTTCTTT. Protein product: CASSGRVARGILMNTEAFF.

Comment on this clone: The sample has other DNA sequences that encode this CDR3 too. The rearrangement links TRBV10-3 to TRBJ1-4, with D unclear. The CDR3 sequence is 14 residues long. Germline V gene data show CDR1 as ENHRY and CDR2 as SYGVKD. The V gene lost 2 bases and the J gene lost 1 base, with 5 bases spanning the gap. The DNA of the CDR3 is TGTGCCATCAGTGAGAGAGGAACTAATGAAAAACTGTTTTTT. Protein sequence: CAISERGTNEKLFF.

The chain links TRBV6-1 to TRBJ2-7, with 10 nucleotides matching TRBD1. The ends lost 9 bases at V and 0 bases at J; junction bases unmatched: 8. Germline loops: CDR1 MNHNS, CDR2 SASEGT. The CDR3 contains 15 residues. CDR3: CASETGGLSSYEQYF. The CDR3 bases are TGTGCCAGTGAGACAGGGGGCCTAAGCTCCTACGAGCAGTACTTC.

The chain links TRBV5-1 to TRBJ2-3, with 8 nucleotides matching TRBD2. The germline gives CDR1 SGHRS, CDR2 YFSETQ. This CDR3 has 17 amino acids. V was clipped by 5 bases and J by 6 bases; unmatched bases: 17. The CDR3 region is CASRSYGGAVLADTQYF. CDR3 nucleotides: TGCGCCAGCAGATCGTACGGGGGGGCCGTTTTAGCGGATACGCAGTATTTT.

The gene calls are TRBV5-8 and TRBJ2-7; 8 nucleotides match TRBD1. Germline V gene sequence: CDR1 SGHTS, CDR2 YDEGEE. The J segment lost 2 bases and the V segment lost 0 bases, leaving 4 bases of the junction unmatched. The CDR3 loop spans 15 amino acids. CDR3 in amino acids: CASSLGGQGTYEQYF. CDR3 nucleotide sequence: TGTGCCAGCAGCTTGGGAGGACAGGGAACCTACGAGCAGTACTTC.

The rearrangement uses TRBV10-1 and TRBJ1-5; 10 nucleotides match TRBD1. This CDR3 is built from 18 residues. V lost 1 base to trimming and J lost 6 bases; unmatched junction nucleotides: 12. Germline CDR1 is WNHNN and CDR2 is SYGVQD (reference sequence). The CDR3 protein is CASSEYRQGARGCQPQHF. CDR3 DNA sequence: TGCGCCAGCAGTGAGTATCGACAGGGGGCGCGGGGGTGTCAGCCCCAGCATTTT.

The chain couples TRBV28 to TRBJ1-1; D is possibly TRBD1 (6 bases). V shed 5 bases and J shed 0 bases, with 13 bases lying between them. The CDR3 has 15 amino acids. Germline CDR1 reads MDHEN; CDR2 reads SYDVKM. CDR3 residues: CASSRGQKMNTEAFF. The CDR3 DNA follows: TGTGCCAGCAGTCGCGGACAGAAGATGAACACTGAAGCTTTCTTT.